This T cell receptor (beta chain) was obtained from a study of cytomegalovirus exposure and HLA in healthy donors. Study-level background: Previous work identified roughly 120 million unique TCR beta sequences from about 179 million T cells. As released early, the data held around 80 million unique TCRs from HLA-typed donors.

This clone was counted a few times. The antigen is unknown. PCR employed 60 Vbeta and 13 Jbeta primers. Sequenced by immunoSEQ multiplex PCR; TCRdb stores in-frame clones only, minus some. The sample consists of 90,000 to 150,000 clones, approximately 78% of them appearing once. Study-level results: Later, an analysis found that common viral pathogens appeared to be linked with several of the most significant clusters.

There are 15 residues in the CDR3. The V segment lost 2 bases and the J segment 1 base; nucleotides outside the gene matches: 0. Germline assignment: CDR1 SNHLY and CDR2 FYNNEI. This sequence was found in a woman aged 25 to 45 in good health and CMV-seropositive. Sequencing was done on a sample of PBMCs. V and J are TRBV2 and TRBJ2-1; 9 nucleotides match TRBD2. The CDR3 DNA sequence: TGTGCCAGCAGTGAACTAGCGGGGTCCTACAATGAGCAGTTCTTC. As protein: CASSELAGSYNEQFF.